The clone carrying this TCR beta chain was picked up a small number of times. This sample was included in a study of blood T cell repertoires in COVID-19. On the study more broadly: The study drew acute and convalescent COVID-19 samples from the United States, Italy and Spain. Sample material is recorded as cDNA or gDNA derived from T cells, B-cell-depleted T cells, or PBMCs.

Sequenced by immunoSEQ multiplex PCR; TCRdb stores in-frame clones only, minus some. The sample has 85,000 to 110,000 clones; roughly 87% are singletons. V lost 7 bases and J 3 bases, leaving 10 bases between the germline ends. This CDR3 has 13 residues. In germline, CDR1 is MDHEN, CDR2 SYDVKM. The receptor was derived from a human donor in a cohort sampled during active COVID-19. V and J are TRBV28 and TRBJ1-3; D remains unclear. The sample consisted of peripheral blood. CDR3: CASIRFGGNTIYF. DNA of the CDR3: TGTGCCAGCATTCGGTTCGGTGGAAACACCATATATTTT.